These 9 T cell receptor beta chains share one sample of origin, sequenced in a study of T cell repertoires in cytomegalovirus infection. These receptors' antigens are unknown. One entry per CDR3 protein results from TCRdb running MiXCR on the reads. The sample includes 300,000 to 400,000 distinct CDR3 sequences, roughly 28% of them seen just once. Sequencing used cultured PBMCs, obtained from culture after CMV antigen stimulation. The source is a human donor in good health (CMV status not recorded). Some clones in this sample may be carry-over from other donors' samples.

This clonotype was observed once. The chain uses TRBV27 and TRBJ2-7, with no clear D. Germline assignment: CDR1 MNHEY and CDR2 SMNVEV (reference sequence). The CDR3 is 12 amino acids. V dropped 4 bases and J dropped 4 bases, with 8 bases sitting between them. Here the CDR3 reads CASSSSRYEQYF. The CDR3 DNA reads TGTGCCAGCAGTTCGTCCCGTTACGAGCAGTACTTC.

The chain is built from TRBV20-1 and TRBJ1-5; D is perhaps TRBD1 (6 bases). Trimming shortened V by 3 bases and J by 5 bases, and 17 bases separated the two germline ends. The CDR3 covers 15 residues. CDR1 and CDR2 (germline): DFQATT, SNEGSKA (reference sequence). CDR3 loop: CSASYDRHLDQPQHF. The CDR3 coding sequence is TGCAGTGCTAGCTACGACAGGCATCTCGATCAGCCCCAGCATTTT.

This clonotype was observed at least ten times. The V and J genes are TRBV7-2 and TRBJ1-5, with D possibly being TRBD1 (5 bases). V lost 2 bases to trimming and J lost 4 bases, with 6 bases between them. In germline, CDR1 is SGHTA, CDR2 FQGNSA. The CDR3 length is 13 residues. The CDR3 is CASSLWGNQPQHF. CDR3 bases: TGTGCCAGCAGCTTATGGGGGAATCAGCCCCAGCATTTT.

The CDR3 sequence: CAISGGVTESSYEQYF. DNA for the CDR3: TGTGCCATCAGTGGGGGCGTCACGGAATCCTCCTACGAGCAGTACTTC. The chain combines TRBV10-3 with TRBJ2-7; possible D gene TRBD1, 5 bases. Germline-derived CDR1 and CDR2 are ENHRY and SYGVKD. CDR3 length equals 16 residues. Trimming removed 4 bases at V and 0 bases at J, with 16 bases between.

The gene calls are TRBV12-3 or TRBV12-4 and TRBJ2-2; 10 positions match TRBD2. The CDR3 has 16 amino acids. The V and J ends lost 6 bases and 8 bases, in that order; junction bases with no gene match: 12. The CDR3 sequence is CASSRVAGGTWGELFF. Here the CDR3 DNA reads TGTGCCAGCAGCAGGGTAGCGGGAGGAACCTGGGGGGAGCTGTTTTTT.

Only a few counts were recorded for this clonotype. Written as DNA, the CDR3 is TGTGCCAGCAGCTTACAACCAGTCTCTGGAAACACCATATATTTT. This sequence encodes CASSLQPVSGNTIYF. V and J are TRBV7-2 and TRBJ1-3, with D uncertain. With 2 bases removed from V and 0 bases from J, the gap between germline ends came to 8 bases. Germline CDR1 reads SGHTA; CDR2 reads FQGNSA. The length of the CDR3 is 15 residues.

This clonotype occurred a few times. The J gene is TRBJ2-5, the V gene TRBV5-4; D ambiguous. Trimming took off 4 bases at V and 5 bases at J, with 12 bases between the two ends. The germline CDR1 and CDR2 sequences are SGHNT and YYREEE (reference sequence). The CDR3 is made up of 13 amino acids. CDR3 loop: CASSTDTKETQYF. In DNA, the CDR3 is TGTGCCAGCAGCACGGATACTAAGGAGACCCAGTACTTC.

CDR3 nucleotide sequence: TGTGCCAGCAGCTTAGCGAGGGCTACCTCAGATACGCAGTATTTT. This gives the protein CASSLARATSDTQYF. This chain joins TRBV11-1 and TRBJ2-3; a possible D gene is TRBD2 (5 bases). Deletions cut 0 bases from V and 4 bases from J, with 11 bases between. This CDR3 is 15 amino acids long. Germline assignment: CDR1 SGHAT and CDR2 FQDESV (reference sequence).

This clonotype has at least ten counts. This chain connects TRBV28 to TRBJ1-2, with 8 positions matching TRBD1. The V gene's germline CDR1 is MDHEN and CDR2 SYDVKM. This CDR3 comprises 13 residues. The V gene end was trimmed by 5 bases and the J gene end by 6 bases; junction bases not matched to a gene: 5. The CDR3 bases are TGTGCCAGCAGTGCGGACAGGGCTCATGGCTACACCTTC. This sequence encodes CASSADRAHGYTF.